This record concerns one TCR beta chain sequence. The germline CDR1 and CDR2 sequences are SGDLS and YYNGEE. This CDR3 is built from 16 residues. The V and J ends lost 3 bases and 2 bases respectively, with 12 bases between them. The sample is drawn from a study of T cell responses to AZD1222 COVID-19 vaccine. Sequencing used immunoSEQ multiplex PCR; TCRdb keeps in-frame clones, though not all of them. The sample contains 150,000 to 200,000 clones, around 90% of which appear only once. The sample consisted of peripheral blood, taken on day 0 of AZD1222 vaccination. This chain joins TRBV9 and TRBJ2-6; the D gene is possibly TRBD2 (7 bases). The receptor's source is an adult in good health. The CDR3 sequence is CASSAQGGAGANVLTF. In DNA form, the CDR3 reads TGTGCCAGCAGCGCTCAAGGGGGGGCTGGGGCCAACGTCCTGACTTTC.